Presented here are 2 T cell receptor beta chains from one specimen sequenced in a study of blood T cell repertoires in COVID-19. Clones were sequenced by immunoSEQ multiplex PCR, and TCRdb holds only the in-frame ones, with some missing. The data show about 350,000 clones, roughly 90% seen once. The sequenced sample consisted of PBMCs or T cells enriched from blood (not recorded which). Receptors were obtained from a woman younger than 45 who had recovered from COVID-19.

The chain couples TRBV25-1 to TRBJ1-2, with D possibly matching TRBD1 (6 bases). CDR1 is MGHDK, CDR2 SYGVNS, per germline. Trimming shortened V by 6 bases and J by 4 bases, and 12 bases separated the two germline ends. The CDR3 spans 13 residues. The CDR3 bases are TGTGCCAGCAGCCGGGACATTTCCTATGGCTACACCTTC. Residues: CASSRDISYGYTF.

V usage is TRBV3-1 (or the pseudogene TRBV3-2) and J usage is TRBJ1-6; D is perhaps TRBD1 (6 bases). Germline V gene sequence: CDR1 LGHDT, CDR2 YNNKEL (reference sequence). Deletions cut 0 bases from V and 11 bases from J, with 20 bases between. The CDR3 covers 17 residues. The CDR3 coding sequence is TGTGCCAGCAGCCAAGATAGACAGGCCAACCGAGGGGCACCCCTCCACTTT. Translated: CASSQDRQANRGAPLHF.